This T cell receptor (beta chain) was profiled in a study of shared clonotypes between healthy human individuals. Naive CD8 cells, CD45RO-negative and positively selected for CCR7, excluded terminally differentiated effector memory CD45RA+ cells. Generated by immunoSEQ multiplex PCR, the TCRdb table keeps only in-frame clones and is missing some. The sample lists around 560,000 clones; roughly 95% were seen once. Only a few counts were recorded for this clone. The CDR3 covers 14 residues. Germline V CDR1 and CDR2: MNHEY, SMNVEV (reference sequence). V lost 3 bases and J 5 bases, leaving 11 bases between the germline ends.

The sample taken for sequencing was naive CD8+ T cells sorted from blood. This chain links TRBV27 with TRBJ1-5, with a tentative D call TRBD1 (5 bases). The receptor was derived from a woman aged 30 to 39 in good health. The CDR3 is CASSFRREDQPQHF. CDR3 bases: TGTGCCAGCAGTTTTCGCAGGGAAGATCAGCCCCAGCATTTT.